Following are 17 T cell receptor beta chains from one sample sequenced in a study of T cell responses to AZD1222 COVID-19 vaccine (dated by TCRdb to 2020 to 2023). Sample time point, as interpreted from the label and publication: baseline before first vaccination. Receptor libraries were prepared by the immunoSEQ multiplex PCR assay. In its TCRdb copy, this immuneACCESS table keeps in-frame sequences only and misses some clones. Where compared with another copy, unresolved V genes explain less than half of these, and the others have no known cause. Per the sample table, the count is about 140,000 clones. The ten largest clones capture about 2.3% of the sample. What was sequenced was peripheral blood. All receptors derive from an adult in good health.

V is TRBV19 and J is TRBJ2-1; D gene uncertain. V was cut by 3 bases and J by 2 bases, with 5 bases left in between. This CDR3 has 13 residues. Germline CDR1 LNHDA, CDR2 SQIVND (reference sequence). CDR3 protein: CASSMLAYNEQFF. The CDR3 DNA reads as TGTGCCAGTAGTATGCTGGCCTACAATGAGCAGTTCTTC.

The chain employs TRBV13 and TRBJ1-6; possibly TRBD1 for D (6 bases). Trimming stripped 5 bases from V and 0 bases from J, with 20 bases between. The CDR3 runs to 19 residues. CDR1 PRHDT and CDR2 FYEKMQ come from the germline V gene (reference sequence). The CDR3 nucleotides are TGTGCCAGCAGCACCAAAACAGGGTTAACGGGCTCCTATAATTCACCCCTCCACTTT. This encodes CASSTKTGLTGSYNSPLHF.

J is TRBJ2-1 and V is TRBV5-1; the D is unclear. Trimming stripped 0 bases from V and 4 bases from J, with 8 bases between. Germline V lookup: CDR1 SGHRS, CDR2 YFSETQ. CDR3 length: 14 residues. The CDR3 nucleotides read TGCGCCAGCAGCTTGGATGGCTCGTACAATGAGCAGTTCTTC. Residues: CASSLDGSYNEQFF.

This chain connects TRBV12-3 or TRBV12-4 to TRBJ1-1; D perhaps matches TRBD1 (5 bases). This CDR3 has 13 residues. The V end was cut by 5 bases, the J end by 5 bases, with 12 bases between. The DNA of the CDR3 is TGTGCCAGCAGTCCCCATGGGGGTACTGAAGCTTTCTTT. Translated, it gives CASSPHGGTEAFF.

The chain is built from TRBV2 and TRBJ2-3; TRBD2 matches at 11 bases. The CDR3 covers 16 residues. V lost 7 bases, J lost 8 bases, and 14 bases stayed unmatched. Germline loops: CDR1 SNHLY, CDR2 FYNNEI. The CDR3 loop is CASTKVAGGPPGTQYF. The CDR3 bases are TGTGCCAGCACCAAGGTAGCGGGGGGGCCCCCTGGTACGCAGTATTTT.

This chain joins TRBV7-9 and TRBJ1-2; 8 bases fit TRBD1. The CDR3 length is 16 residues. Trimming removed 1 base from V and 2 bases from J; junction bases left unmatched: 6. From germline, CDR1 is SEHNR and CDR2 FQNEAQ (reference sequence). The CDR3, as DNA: TGTGCCAGCAGCTTAGTACTGTCAGGGGGCAACTATGGCTACACCTTC. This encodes CASSLVLSGGNYGYTF.

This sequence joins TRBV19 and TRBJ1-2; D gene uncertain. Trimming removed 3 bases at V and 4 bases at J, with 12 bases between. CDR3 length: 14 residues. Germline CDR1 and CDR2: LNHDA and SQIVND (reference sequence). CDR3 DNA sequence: TGTGCCAGTAGTATTTTGCCAGAGGGCTATGGCTACACCTTC. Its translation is CASSILPEGYGYTF. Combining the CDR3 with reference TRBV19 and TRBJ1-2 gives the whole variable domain DGGITQSPKYLFRKEGQNVTLSCEQNLNHDAMYWYRQDPGQGLRLIYYSQIVNDFQKGDIAEGYSVSREKKESFPLTVTSAQKNPTAFYLCASSILPEGYGYTFGSGTRLTVV.

CDR3 residues: CASSQVQQETQYF. The CDR3 nucleotides read TGCGCCAGCAGCCAAGTCCAGCAAGAGACCCAGTACTTC. The V and J genes are TRBV4-1 and TRBJ2-5, with D hard to call. This CDR3 has 13 residues. CDR1 is MGHRA, CDR2 YSYEKL, per germline. V was trimmed by 1 base and J by 2 bases, leaving 5 bases between them.

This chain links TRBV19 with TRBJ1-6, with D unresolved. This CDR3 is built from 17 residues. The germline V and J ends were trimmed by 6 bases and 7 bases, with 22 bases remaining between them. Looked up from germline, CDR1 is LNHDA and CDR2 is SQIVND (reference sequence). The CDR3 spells CASSIPTDLDRNSPLHF. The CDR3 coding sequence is TGTGCCAGTAGCATTCCTACGGACCTCGATAGGAATTCACCCCTCCACTTT.

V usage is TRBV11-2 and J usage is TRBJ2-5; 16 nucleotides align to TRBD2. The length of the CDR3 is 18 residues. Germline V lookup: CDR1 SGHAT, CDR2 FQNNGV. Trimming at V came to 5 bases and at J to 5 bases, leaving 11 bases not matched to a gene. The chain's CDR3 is CASSLGTSGGGSRETQYF. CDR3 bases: TGTGCCAGCAGCCTGGGGACTAGCGGGGGGGGCAGCCGTGAGACCCAGTACTTC.

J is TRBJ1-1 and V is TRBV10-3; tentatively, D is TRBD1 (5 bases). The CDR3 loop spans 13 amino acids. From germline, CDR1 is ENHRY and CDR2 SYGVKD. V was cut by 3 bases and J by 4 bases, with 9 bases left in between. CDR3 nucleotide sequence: TGTGCCATCAGTGAACAGGAGGGCACTGAAGCTTTCTTT. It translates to CAISEQEGTEAFF.

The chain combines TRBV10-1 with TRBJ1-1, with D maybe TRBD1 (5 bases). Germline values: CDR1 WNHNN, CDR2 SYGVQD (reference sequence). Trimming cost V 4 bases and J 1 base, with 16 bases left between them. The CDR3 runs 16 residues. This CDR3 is CASSVCQGNSNTEAFF. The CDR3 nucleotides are TGCGCCAGCAGTGTTTGCCAGGGCAACTCGAACACTGAAGCTTTCTTT.

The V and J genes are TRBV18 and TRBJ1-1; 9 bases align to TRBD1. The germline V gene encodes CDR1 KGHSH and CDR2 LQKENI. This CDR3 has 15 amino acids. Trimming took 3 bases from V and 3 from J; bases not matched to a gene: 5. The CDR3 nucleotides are TGTGCCAGCTCACCGATGACAGGGGGGTACACTGAAGCTTTCTTT. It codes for CASSPMTGGYTEAFF.

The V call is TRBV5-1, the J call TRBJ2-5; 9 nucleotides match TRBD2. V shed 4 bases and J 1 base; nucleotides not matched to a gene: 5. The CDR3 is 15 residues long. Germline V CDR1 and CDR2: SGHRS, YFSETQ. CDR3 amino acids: CASSPGRGGQETQYF. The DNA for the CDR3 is TGCGCCAGCAGCCCGGGGCGGGGGGGCCAAGAGACCCAGTACTTC.

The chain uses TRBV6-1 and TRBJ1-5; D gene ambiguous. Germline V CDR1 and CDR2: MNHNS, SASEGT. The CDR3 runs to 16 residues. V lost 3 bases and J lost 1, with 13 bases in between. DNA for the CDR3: TGTGCCAGCAGTGATATCTTCGGCAGCAGCAATCAGCCCCAGCATTTT. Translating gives CASSDIFGSSNQPQHF.

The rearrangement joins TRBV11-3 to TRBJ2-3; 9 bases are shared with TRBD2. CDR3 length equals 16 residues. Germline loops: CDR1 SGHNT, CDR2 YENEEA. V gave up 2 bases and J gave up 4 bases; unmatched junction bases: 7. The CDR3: CASSLIAGGPSDTQYF. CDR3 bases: TGTGCCAGCAGCTTAATCGCGGGGGGGCCCTCAGATACGCAGTATTTT.

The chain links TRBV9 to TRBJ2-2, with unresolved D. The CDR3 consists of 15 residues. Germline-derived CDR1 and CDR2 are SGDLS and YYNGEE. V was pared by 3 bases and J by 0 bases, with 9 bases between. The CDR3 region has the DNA TGTGCCAGCAGCGGGCAGGCTACGAACACCGGGGAGCTGTTTTTT. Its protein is CASSGQATNTGELFF. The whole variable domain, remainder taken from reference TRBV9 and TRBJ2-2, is DSGVTQTPKHLITATGQRVTLRCSPRSGDLSVYWYQQSLDQGLQFLIQYYNGEERAKGNILERFSAQQFPDLHSELNLSSLELGDSALYFCASSGQATNTGELFFGEGSRLTVL.